This section outlines one T cell receptor beta chain sequence together with its context. Its antigen remains unidentified. It has no much larger one-base neighbor in the sample; base qualities were not kept. The record originates from a study of graft-versus-host responses after intestinal transplantation (dated by TCRdb to the early 2020s). Regarding the complete study: Multivisceral, liver-intestinal, or isolated intestinal transplants were received by the recipients. All recipients received anti-thymocyte globulin induction followed by maintenance tacrolimus and steroids for around 3 years. A cohort of about two dozen intestinal transplant recipients, including one retransplant, was enrolled, and a few patients lacking pretransplant specimens were excluded. A peak of at least 4% donor T cells among recipient peripheral blood mononuclear cells was the definition used for donor T cell macrochimerism. Samples from a few later patients were sequenced in-house on an Illumina MiSeq with MiXCR processing rather than by the commercial service. After intestinal transplantation, graft-versus-host and host-versus-graft alloreactive T cell clones in the graft, circulation and bone marrow were tracked using bulk TCR-beta CDR3 sequencing. Alloreactive clones were identified by sequencing pre-transplant mixed lymphocyte reaction products and comparing them with unstimulated pre-transplant donor and recipient T cells.

Paper-wide results and their limitations: Early after transplant, peak levels of circulating GvH clones were associated with declines in HvG clones. GvH clones were detected in recipient bone marrow, and some appeared earlier in ileal mucosa or blood, consistent with an intestinal mucosal origin. The conclusions were limited by the relatively low number and heterogeneity of the intestinal transplant patients. Patients with donor T cell macrochimerism had high GvH to HvG T cell clonal ratios in their allografts.

CDR1 and CDR2 are drawn from the germline V gene (reference sequence): SEHNR, FQNEAQ. The germline V and J ends show losses of 5 bases and 4 bases respectively, and no gene match explains 9 bases of the junction. The CDR3 has 16 amino acids, counting the end cysteine and phenylalanine. The entry retains the CDR3 DNA only, 48 bases that are in frame from base 1. Blood samples were collected up to 4 times in the first month after transplant and then at least monthly when available. The library was made by the immunoSEQ multiplex PCR assay. Adaptive Biotechnologies carried out high-throughput TCR-beta CDR3 sequencing of genomic DNA for most patients. Per the authors' processing: Adaptive's ImmunoSEQ software was the source of the TCR sequencing data for 15 to 20 patients, while three other patients were processed with MiXCR and VDJtools. CDR3 nucleotide sequences shared by donor and recipient were removed because the origin of these sequences could not be assigned. To be classed as alloreactive, a clone needed at least 2-fold expansion over unstimulated cells and a minimum CFSE-low frequency of 0.002% (template counts) or 0.001% (read counts). A clone was considered mappable if detected in the sequenced pre-transplant spleen, lymph node, or MLR CFSE-low populations of the donor or recipient. The cumulative frequency of alloreactive clones was calculated as a percentage of all sequences, weighted by copy number. Entries here come from immuneACCESS through TCRdb and include only in-frame sequences with V and J called. Some clones fail to appear in such tables; in the studies checked, an unresolved V gene covers under half of the shortfall, and the cause of the remainder is unknown. Clonal size and the V and J genes are those of that table, whereas D and trimming came from the DNA. This sample lists just under 100,000 clones; more than 80% were detected once. Approximately 16% of the sample comes from the top ten.

The sequences come from PBMCs, collected roughly 450 days after intestinal transplant. The V gene is TRBV7-9 and the J gene is TRBJ2-3; 10 middle bases align to TRBD2. This TCR was sampled from a human patient who received an intestinal transplant, so some T cells may come from the graft donor. The CDR3 corresponds to CASSVTSGVGSDTQYF. The DNA sequence is TGTGCCAGCAGCGTCACTAGCGGGGTGGGGTCAGATACGCAGTATTTT.